One and the same sample provided the 11 T cell receptor beta chains below, sequenced in a study of blood T cell repertoires in COVID-19 (dated by TCRdb to 2018 to 2020). Receptor amplification or capture employed the immunoSEQ multiplex PCR assay. In TCRdb, the immuneACCESS table is reduced to in-frame sequences with V and J assigned. These tables do not hold every clone; where another copy was compared, an unresolved V gene accounts for under half, and the others remain unexplained. This sample is represented by some 170,000 clones; over 80% of them were singletons. The top ten hold 3% to 4% of the sample. Sequenced sample: peripheral blood. Every receptor here comes from a woman aged 55-69 years who had recovered from COVID-19.

The chain recombines TRBV2 with TRBJ2-5; TRBD2 agrees at 7 bases. The CDR3 consists of 14 residues. CDR1 is SNHLY and CDR2 is FYNNEI in the germline V gene. The junction had 10 bases not matched to a gene; V was cut back by 7 bases and J by 5 bases. Here the CDR3 reads CASIRRELMETQYF. Written as DNA, the CDR3 is TGTGCCAGCATCAGGCGGGAGCTTATGGAGACCCAGTACTTC. Filled out from reference TRBV2 and TRBJ2-5, the complete variable domain reads EPEVTQTPSHQVTQMGQEVILRCVPISNHLYFYWYRQILGQKVEFLVSFYNNEISEKSEIFDDQFSVERPDGSNFTLKIRSTKLEDSAMYFCASIRRELMETQYFGPGTRLLVL.

V and J are TRBV4-1 and TRBJ1-5; D ambiguous. The CDR3 runs to 15 residues. The V gene's germline CDR1 is MGHRA and CDR2 YSYEKL. With 0 bases removed from V and 3 bases from J, the gap between germline ends came to 9 bases. In DNA form, the CDR3 reads TGCGCCAGCAGCCAAGATCCGGGAACCAATCAGCCCCAGCATTTT. Its translation is CASSQDPGTNQPQHF.

The gene calls are TRBV7-9 and TRBJ1-3, with D tentatively TRBD1 (6 bases). This CDR3 comprises 14 residues. Germline CDR1 reads SEHNR; CDR2 reads FQNEAQ (reference sequence). V was shortened by 5 bases and J by 1 base, with 9 bases between the two germline ends. The CDR3 protein is CASSHRESGNTIYF. The CDR3 nucleotides read TGTGCCAGCAGCCACAGGGAATCTGGAAACACCATATATTTT.

V usage is TRBV6-5 and J usage is TRBJ1-1; a weak D match, TRBD1 (5 bases). V was cut by 8 bases and J by 1 base, with 11 bases left in between. The CDR3 has 13 residues. Per the germline V gene, CDR1 is MNHEY and CDR2 is SVGAGI. The CDR3 sequence is CASLSGKNTEAFF. The CDR3 DNA reads TGTGCCAGCCTGTCAGGGAAGAACACTGAAGCTTTCTTT.

This chain links TRBV24-1 with TRBJ2-5; the match to TRBD1 covers 7 bases. The V segment lost 1 base and the J segment 5 bases; nucleotides outside the gene matches: 9. The CDR3 runs to 16 residues. From germline, CDR1 is KGHDR and CDR2 SFDVKD. The CDR3 DNA reads TGTGCCACCAGTGATTTAGTCGGCAGGGGGTCTGAGACCCAGTACTTC. It translates to CATSDLVGRGSETQYF.

This chain connects TRBV6-6 to TRBJ1-5; no clear D gene. CDR1 and CDR2 from the germline V gene are MNHNY and SVGAGI (reference sequence). Trimming left V 2 bases short and J 4 bases short, with 15 bases between. The CDR3 sequence is 16 residues long. Written as DNA, the CDR3 is TGTGCCAGCAGTTACGGCCAGGTGCAGCCTAATCAGCCCCAGCATTTT. Amino acid sequence: CASSYGQVQPNQPQHF.

The rearrangement joins TRBV28 to TRBJ2-7, with TRBD2 matching over 8 bases. Germline V gives CDR1 MDHEN, CDR2 SYDVKM. Trimming at V came to 2 bases and at J to 9 bases, leaving 3 bases not matched to a gene. This CDR3 region has 12 residues. The DNA for the CDR3 is TGTGCCAGCAGTTTAATAGCGGGGAGGCAGTACTTC. Translated, it gives CASSLIAGRQYF.

The chain employs TRBV19 and TRBJ1-1; 10 bases are shared with TRBD1. V gave up 8 bases and J gave up 3 bases; unmatched junction bases: 9. CDR1 is LNHDA, CDR2 SQIVND, per germline (reference sequence). The CDR3 extends over 15 amino acids. CDR3 DNA sequence: TGTGCCAGTGTTAACCGGGACAGGGGTGACACTGAAGCTTTCTTT. Translated: CASVNRDRGDTEAFF.

The chain uses TRBV28 and TRBJ1-1; 11 bases match TRBD1. Germline CDR1 reads MDHEN; CDR2 reads SYDVKM. This CDR3 spans 15 amino acids. Trimming cost V 2 bases and J 4 bases; bases outside gene matches: 3. This CDR3 is CASSLAGTGGTEAFF. The CDR3 DNA sequence: TGTGCCAGCAGTTTAGCCGGGACAGGGGGCACTGAAGCTTTCTTT.

This clone was seen only a few times. The chain couples TRBV28 to TRBJ2-1; 15 nucleotides agree with TRBD2. In germline, CDR1 is MDHEN, CDR2 SYDVKM. V shed 6 bases and J 8 bases; nucleotides not matched to a gene: 5. The CDR3 runs to 15 residues. The CDR3 loop is CASRTGLAGGYEQFF. The CDR3 DNA sequence: TGTGCCAGCAGGACCGGACTAGCGGGGGGGTATGAGCAGTTCTTC.

The V gene is TRBV5-1, the J gene TRBJ1-1, with a tentative D call TRBD1 (6 bases). The germline V and J ends were trimmed by 0 bases and 6 bases, with 15 bases remaining between them. Germline values: CDR1 SGHRS, CDR2 YFSETQ. The CDR3 spans 15 residues. The CDR3 loop reads CASSLDRAGDAEAFF. CDR3 bases: TGCGCCAGCAGCTTGGACAGGGCGGGGGATGCTGAAGCTTTCTTT.